Sequencing of this TCR beta chain was carried out in a study of vaccination and CD4 T cells after COVID-19. Regarding treatment: roughly 10-day PBMC culture with coronavirus spike peptide pools or control peptides (ViraFEST assay). ViraFEST sequenced TCRs after peptide-pool expansion of antigen-specific T cells. Sequenced with the Oncomine TCR Beta short-read assay was DNA taken from cultured CD4+ T cells. MiXCR, run by TCRdb on the PCR reads, gives a single entry per CDR3 protein. The sample includes fewer than 20,000 distinct CDR3 sequences, about two thirds of them seen just once. This CDR3 is 16 amino acids long. CDR1 and CDR2 from the germline V gene are MDHEN and SYDVKM. J lost 2 bases, V lost 5 bases, and 6 bases had no gene match. Turning to this clonotype: Its antigen is unknown.

The rearrangement links TRBV28 to TRBJ2-3; 11 nucleotides match TRBD1. The source material was CD4+ T cells from blood, cultured in vitro. This clonotype was sampled from a human donor who had recovered from COVID-19. CDR3 in DNA: TGTGCCAGCAGTGCCAGGACAGGGGGCAACACAGATACGCAGTATTTT. Its translation: CASSARTGGNTDTQYF.